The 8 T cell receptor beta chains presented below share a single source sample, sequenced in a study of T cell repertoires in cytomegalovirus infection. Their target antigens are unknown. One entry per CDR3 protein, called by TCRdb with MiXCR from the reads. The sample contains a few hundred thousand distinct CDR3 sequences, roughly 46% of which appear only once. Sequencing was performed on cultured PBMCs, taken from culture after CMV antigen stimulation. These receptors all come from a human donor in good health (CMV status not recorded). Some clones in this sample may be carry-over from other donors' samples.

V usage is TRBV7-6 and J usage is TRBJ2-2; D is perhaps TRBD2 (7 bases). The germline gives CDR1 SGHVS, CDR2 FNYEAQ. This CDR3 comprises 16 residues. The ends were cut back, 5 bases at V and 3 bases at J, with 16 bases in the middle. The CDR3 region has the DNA TGTGCCAGCAGCGCCACGCGGGGGCCGGACACCGGGGAGCTGTTTTTT. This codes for CASSATRGPDTGELFF.

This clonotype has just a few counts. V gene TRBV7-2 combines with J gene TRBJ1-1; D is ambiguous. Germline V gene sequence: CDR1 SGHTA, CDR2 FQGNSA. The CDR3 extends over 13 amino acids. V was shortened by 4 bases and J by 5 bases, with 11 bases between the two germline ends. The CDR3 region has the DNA TGTGCCAGCAGCTGGGCGCGAGGGACTGAAGCTTTCTTT. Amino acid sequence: CASSWARGTEAFF. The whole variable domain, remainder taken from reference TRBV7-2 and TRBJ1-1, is GAGVSQSPSNKVTEKGKDVELRCDPISGHTALYWYRQSLGQGLEFLIYFQGNSAPDKSGLPSDRFSAERTGGSVSTLTIQRTQQEDSAVYLCASSWARGTEAFFGQGTRLTVV.

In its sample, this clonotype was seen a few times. As DNA, the CDR3 is TGTGCCAGCAGCTTAGGCCGGGAATTGGTTGAAAAACTGTTTTTT. Translation gives CASSLGRELVEKLFF. The chain links TRBV7-2 to TRBJ1-4; D unresolved. The length of the CDR3 is 15 residues. Trimming pared 1 base from V and 7 bases from J, leaving 13 bases between. Germline loops: CDR1 SGHTA, CDR2 FQGNSA. Full variable domain (missing parts from reference TRBV7-2 and TRBJ1-4): GAGVSQSPSNKVTEKGKDVELRCDPISGHTALYWYRQSLGQGLEFLIYFQGNSAPDKSGLPSDRFSAERTGGSVSTLTIQRTQQEDSAVYLCASSLGRELVEKLFFGSGTQLSVL.

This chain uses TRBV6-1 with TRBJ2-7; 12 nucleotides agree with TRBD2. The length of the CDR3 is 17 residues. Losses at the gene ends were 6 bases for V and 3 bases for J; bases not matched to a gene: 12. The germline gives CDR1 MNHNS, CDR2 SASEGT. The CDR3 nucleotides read TGTGCCAGCAGCGAGAGACTAGCGGGAGACCCCCTCTACGAGCAGTACTTC. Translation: CASSERLAGDPLYEQYF.

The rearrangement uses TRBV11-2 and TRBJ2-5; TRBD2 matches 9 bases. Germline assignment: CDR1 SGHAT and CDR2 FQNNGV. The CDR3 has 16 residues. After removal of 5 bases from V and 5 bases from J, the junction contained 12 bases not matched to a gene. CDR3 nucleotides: TGTGCCAGCAGCCCGAATAGCGGGAGTCCCAGTGAGACCCAGTACTTC. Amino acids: CASSPNSGSPSETQYF.

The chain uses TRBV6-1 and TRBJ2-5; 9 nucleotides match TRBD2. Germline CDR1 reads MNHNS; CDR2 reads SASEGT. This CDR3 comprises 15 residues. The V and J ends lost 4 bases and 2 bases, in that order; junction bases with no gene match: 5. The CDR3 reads CASSAGTSRQETQYF. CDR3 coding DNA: TGTGCCAGCAGTGCCGGGACTAGCCGACAAGAGACCCAGTACTTC.

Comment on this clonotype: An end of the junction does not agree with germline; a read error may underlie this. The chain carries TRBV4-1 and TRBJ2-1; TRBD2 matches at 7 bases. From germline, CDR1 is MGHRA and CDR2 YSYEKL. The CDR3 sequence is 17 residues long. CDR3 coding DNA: TGTGCCAGCAGCCTACACCCCGGGGGGTCGTTCTACAATGAGCAGTTCTTC. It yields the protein CASSLHPGGSFYNEQFF.

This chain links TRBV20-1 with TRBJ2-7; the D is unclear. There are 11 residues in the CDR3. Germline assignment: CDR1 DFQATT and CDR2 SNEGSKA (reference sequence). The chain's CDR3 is CSAGPIGEQYF. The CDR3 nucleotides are TGCAGCGCAGGACCCATCGGGGAGCAGTACTTC.